Below, 29 T cell receptor beta chains from the same sample are listed, as sequenced in a study of shared clonotypes between healthy human individuals. Some clones are missing from TCRdb's copy, which holds only in-frame ones; the method was immunoSEQ multiplex PCR. The profile covers 530,000 or so clones, with over 75% appearing a single time and approximately 12% taken by the ten largest. The sequencing sample was made of PBMCs. The receptors come from a woman aged 40 to 49 in good health. Some clones in this sample may be carry-over from other donors' samples.

The chain links TRBV6-4 to TRBJ2-5; TRBD2 might be the D (6 bases). The germline V gene has CDR1 MRHNA and CDR2 SNTAGT. Trimming shortened V by 5 bases and J by 4 bases, and 11 bases separated the two germline ends. The CDR3 contains 13 residues. The CDR3 protein is CASSRDLRETQYF. Here the CDR3 DNA reads TGTGCCAGCAGTAGGGACTTACGAGAGACCCAGTACTTC.

The chain uses TRBV2 and TRBJ2-7; D possibly corresponds to TRBD2 (7 bases). Trimming cost V 7 bases and J 4 bases, with 20 bases left between them. Germline CDR1 and CDR2: SNHLY and FYNNEI. There are 15 residues in the CDR3. CDR3: CASTPLGGRQYEQYF. The CDR3 DNA sequence: TGTGCCAGCACCCCCCTGGGGGGGCGCCAATACGAGCAGTACTTC.

The rearrangement joins TRBV27 to TRBJ2-2; 10 bases map to TRBD1. This CDR3 region has 16 residues. Unmatched junction bases numbered 14, after V lost 10 bases and J lost 6 bases. Germline CDR1 and CDR2: MNHEY and SMNVEV (reference sequence). Here the CDR3 reads CATATGGASYPGELFF. The CDR3, as DNA: TGTGCCACTGCGACAGGGGGCGCGTCTTACCCCGGGGAGCTGTTTTTT.

This clone was seen at least ten times. The V gene is TRBV6-4, the J gene TRBJ2-1; 12 bases map to TRBD2. Germline CDR1 reads MRHNA; CDR2 reads SNTAGT. The CDR3 totals 15 residues. Unmatched junction bases numbered 7, after V lost 5 bases and J lost 8 bases. CDR3 sequence reads: CASSPETSGSDEQFF. Here the CDR3 DNA reads TGTGCCAGCAGTCCCGAGACTAGCGGGAGCGATGAGCAGTTCTTC.

The J gene is TRBJ2-2, the V gene TRBV7-8; D is uncertain. Trimming took 5 bases from V and 4 from J, leaving 11 bases between them. The CDR3 sequence is 14 residues long. Germline values: CDR1 SGHVS, CDR2 FQNEAQ. The CDR3 coding sequence is TGTGCCAGCAGCGATGGGGTTGCCACCGGGGAGCTGTTTTTT. Its protein is CASSDGVATGELFF.

This clone was seen ten or more times. The CDR3 loop is CASSKGQTFGPIYEQYF. CDR3 sequence (DNA): TGTGCCAGCAGCAAAGGACAAACCTTCGGGCCGATCTACGAGCAGTACTTC. The chain is built from TRBV5-4 and TRBJ2-5; tentative D call: TRBD1 (5 bases). TRBJ2-7 explains the end of the DNA better; the J call may be wrong. The CDR3 spans 17 residues. Germline V gene lookup returns CDR1 SGHNT and CDR2 YYREEE (reference sequence).

Of note for this clone: A read error may be the cause here, since a much bigger clone is one base away. The chain has TRBV7-8 and TRBJ1-2; D gene uncertain. This CDR3 has 12 residues. The germline gives CDR1 SGHVS, CDR2 FQNEAQ. Trimming stripped 5 bases from V and 2 bases from J, with 6 bases between. The CDR3 is CASSPTNYGYTF. Written as DNA, the CDR3 is TGTGCCAGCAGCCCAACGAACTATGGCTACACCTTC.

The J gene is TRBJ2-5, the V gene TRBV5-1, with a weak D call TRBD1 (6 bases). Germline loops: CDR1 SGHRS, CDR2 YFSETQ. V lost 4 bases and J 1 base, leaving 17 bases between the germline ends. This CDR3 is 16 amino acids long. The chain's CDR3 is CASSPRTTGRQETQYF. In DNA form, the CDR3 reads TGCGCCAGCAGCCCCCGGACGACAGGCCGCCAAGAGACCCAGTACTTC.

This sequence joins TRBV6-1 and TRBJ2-6, with 8 bases identical to TRBD1. Per germline, CDR1 MNHNS and CDR2 SASEGT. The V segment lost 2 bases and the J segment 2 bases; nucleotides outside the gene matches: 2. This CDR3 is 16 amino acids long. The CDR3 region has the DNA TGTGCCAGCAGTGAAACGACAGGGGCTGGGGCCAACGTCCTGACTTTC. It encodes CASSETTGAGANVLTF.

The V call is TRBV7-2, the J call TRBJ2-2, with D possibly matching TRBD2 (6 bases). Per the germline V gene, CDR1 is SGHTA and CDR2 is FQGNSA. V was trimmed by 1 base and J by 6 bases, leaving 6 bases between them. The CDR3 loop spans 13 amino acids. CDR3 DNA: TGTGCCAGCAGCTTAGAGCGGGCCGGGGAGCTGTTTTTT. Translation: CASSLERAGELFF.

The rearrangement joins TRBV7-8 to TRBJ1-4; perhaps TRBD1 as D (5 bases). Looked up from germline, CDR1 is SGHVS and CDR2 is FQNEAQ. The CDR3 runs to 16 residues. V lost 1 base to trimming and J lost 8 bases, with 17 bases between them. The CDR3 loop is CASSLGDPGNPEKLFF. CDR3 bases: TGTGCCAGCAGCTTAGGGGACCCAGGGAACCCAGAAAAACTGTTTTTT.

This rearrangement joins TRBV9 to TRBJ2-2; 8 bases map to TRBD2. Germline V gene data show CDR1 as SGDLS and CDR2 as YYNGEE. This CDR3 has 16 residues. The V and J ends lost 3 bases and 4 bases, in that order; junction bases with no gene match: 8. Written as DNA, the CDR3 is TGTGCCAGCAGCGCCCACGGGAGGGTCGGCACCGGGGAGCTGTTTTTT. Protein product: CASSAHGRVGTGELFF.

This clone was detected only once. The DNA for the CDR3 is TGCGCCAGCAGCTTGGACAGGCCGAAGGACGAGCAGTACTTC. Protein sequence: CASSLDRPKDEQYF. This chain links TRBV5-1 with TRBJ2-5; tentative D call: TRBD1 (5 bases). The DNA end is more similar to TRBJ2-7, so the J call may be wrong. The germline V gene encodes CDR1 SGHRS and CDR2 YFSETQ. This CDR3 has 14 amino acids.

There are a few counts of this clone. The chain combines TRBV5-1 with TRBJ2-3; D is uncertain. There are 15 residues in the CDR3. Between the trimmed V and J ends, which lost 1 base and 4 bases, there was a span of 13 bases. Germline V lookup: CDR1 SGHRS, CDR2 YFSETQ. The CDR3: CASSLLGSASDTQYF. The CDR3, as DNA: TGCGCCAGCAGCTTGTTGGGCTCGGCGTCAGATACGCAGTATTTT. Full variable domain (rest looked up from reference TRBV5-1 and TRBJ2-3): KAGVTQTPRYLIKTRGQQVTLSCSPISGHRSVSWYQQTPGQGLQFLFEYFSETQRNKGNFPGRFSGRQFSNSRSEMNVSTLELGDSALYLCASSLLGSASDTQYFGPGTRLTVL.

This clone was observed many times. The rearrangement uses TRBV10-1 and TRBJ2-1, with 9 bases fitting TRBD2. V lost 4 bases and J lost 5; bases outside the gene matches: 6. The length of the CDR3 is 15 residues. Germline values: CDR1 WNHNN, CDR2 SYGVQD (reference sequence). The CDR3 is CASSALAGSDNEQFF. As DNA, the CDR3 is TGCGCCAGCAGTGCCCTAGCGGGATCGGACAATGAGCAGTTCTTC.

This chain joins TRBV4-2 and TRBJ2-1; D not resolved. The V end lost 0 bases, the J end lost 10 bases, and 10 bases lay between the germline ends. The CDR3 consists of 13 residues. Germline V CDR1 and CDR2: LGHNA, YNFKEQ. Here the CDR3 reads CASSQDGRREQFF. The CDR3 DNA sequence: TGTGCCAGCAGCCAAGATGGCAGGCGCGAGCAGTTCTTC.

Of note for this clone: At the DNA level, this CDR3 is encoded by other sequences in the same sample as well. The DNA for the CDR3 is TGTGCCAGCAGGCCACCGGGCACAGATACGCAGTATTTT. It is translated as CASRPPGTDTQYF. The rearrangement uses TRBV6-5 and TRBJ2-3; no definite D call. Between the trimmed V and J ends, which lost 6 bases and 1 base, there was a span of 8 bases. This CDR3 has 13 amino acids. CDR1 and CDR2 from the germline V gene are MNHEY and SVGAGI.

This sequence joins TRBV9 and TRBJ2-2, with 14 bases fitting TRBD2. This CDR3 comprises 19 residues. CDR1 is SGDLS and CDR2 is YYNGEE in the germline V gene. The V segment lost 4 bases and the J segment 1 base; nucleotides outside the gene matches: 9. CDR3 DNA sequence: TGTGCCAGCAGCTTCGGACTAGCGGGAGGACCGGAGAACACCGGGGAGCTGTTTTTT. This codes for CASSFGLAGGPENTGELFF.

In its sample, this clone was seen many times. The CDR3 end shows no conserved phenylalanine or tryptophan, and so a read error is likely. Because the CDR3's place on the DNA is in doubt, the DNA is left out and the CDR3 is given as listed by TCRdb. The CDR3 region is CASGQEAPA. The V gene is TRBV28, the J gene TRBJ1-1; TRBD1 is taken as the D call from the table, unchecked against the DNA. Looked up from germline, CDR1 is MDHEN and CDR2 is SYDVKM. The CDR3 extends over 9 residues, inclusive of both ends.

Only a few counts were recorded for this clone. This chain uses TRBV27 with TRBJ2-4, with D possibly TRBD1 on 6 matching bases. Trimming cost V 5 bases and J 9 bases, with 14 bases left between them. Germline loops: CDR1 MNHEY, CDR2 SMNVEV (reference sequence). This CDR3 is 13 amino acids long. The CDR3 is CASSGTYQSIQYF. As DNA, the CDR3 is TGTGCCAGCAGTGGGACATATCAAAGCATTCAGTACTTC.

Details on this clone: Distinct nucleotide sequences in the sample also encode this CDR3. The CDR3 reads CAWSVVDTQYF. The CDR3 DNA reads TGTGCCTGGAGTGTAGTAGATACGCAGTATTTT. V is TRBV30 and J is TRBJ2-3, with no clear D. V dropped 0 bases and J dropped 5 bases, with 3 bases sitting between them. The CDR3 totals 11 residues. Per the germline V gene, CDR1 is GTSNPN and CDR2 is SVGIG (reference sequence). The full variable domain, its missing parts supplied by reference TRBV30 and TRBJ2-3, is SQTIHQWPATLVQPVGSPLSLECTVEGTSNPNLYWYRQAAGRGLQLLFYSVGIGQISSEVPQNLSASRPQDRQFILSSKKLLLSDSGFYLCAWSVVDTQYFGPGTRLTVL.

The V call is TRBV2, the J call TRBJ2-1; 8 bases are shared with TRBD1. The V gene end was trimmed by 0 bases and the J gene end by 7 bases; junction bases not matched to a gene: 11. CDR1 SNHLY and CDR2 FYNNEI come from the germline V gene. The CDR3 loop spans 17 amino acids. The CDR3 region is CASSEAEGRGRGNEQFF. CDR3 sequence (DNA): TGTGCCAGCAGTGAAGCGGAGGGCAGGGGGCGGGGAAATGAGCAGTTCTTC.

This clone turned up a few times. This chain uses TRBV5-1 with TRBJ2-3; D may be TRBD2 (5 bases). This CDR3 has 16 amino acids. CDR1 is SGHRS and CDR2 is YFSETQ in the germline V gene. V was clipped by 4 bases and J by 2 bases, with 17 bases between them. The CDR3 region is CASSQEVVSITDTQYF. In DNA, the CDR3 is TGCGCCAGCAGCCAGGAGGTAGTTAGTATCACAGATACGCAGTATTTT.

Comments on this clone: Possible read error: a much larger clone is one base away. The chain combines TRBV28 with TRBJ2-2, with no clear D. This CDR3 contains 12 residues. Looked up from germline, CDR1 is MDHEN and CDR2 is SYDVKM. CDR3 region: CATSLNTGELFF. DNA for the CDR3: TGTGCCACCAGTTTGAACACCGGGGAGCTGTTTTTT.

The rearrangement links TRBV9 to TRBJ1-1, with TRBD1 matching over 7 bases. The CDR3 spans 13 residues. Trimming removed 4 bases from V and 9 bases from J; junction bases left unmatched: 9. CDR1 is SGDLS, CDR2 YYNGEE, per germline. The CDR3 DNA reads as TGTGCCAGCAGCAAACTTGGGACAGACAAAGCTTTCTTT. Translating gives CASSKLGTDKAFF.

This clone was recorded once. In DNA form, the CDR3 reads TGTGCCATCACCGGACTAGCGGGAGACGAGCAGTACTTC. It is translated as CAITGLAGDEQYF. The genes are TRBV10-3 and TRBJ2-7; 13 nucleotides align to TRBD2. The V and J ends lost 7 bases and 5 bases, in that order; junction bases with no gene match: 2. This CDR3 comprises 13 residues. Germline-derived CDR1 and CDR2 are ENHRY and SYGVKD.

The CDR3 protein is CATRDTNYGYTF. CDR3 in DNA: TGTGCCACTCGAGACACGAACTATGGCTACACCTTC. The chain is built from TRBV19 and TRBJ1-2, with D uncertain. V was pared by 10 bases and J by 2 bases, with 11 bases between. CDR1 LNHDA and CDR2 SQIVND come from the germline V gene (reference sequence). The CDR3 is 12 amino acids.

The table lists this clone with a few counts. The chain uses TRBV27 and TRBJ2-6, with 11 bases aligning to TRBD2. Trimming took 2 bases from V and 3 from J; bases not matched to a gene: 6. The length of the CDR3 is 18 residues. Germline V gives CDR1 MNHEY, CDR2 SMNVEV (reference sequence). This chain's CDR3 is CASSLRLAGFIGANVLTF. CDR3 nucleotides: TGTGCCAGCAGTTTACGACTAGCGGGGTTTATTGGGGCCAACGTCCTGACTTTC. The full variable domain, in which reference TRBV27 and TRBJ2-6 provide the parts outside the CDR3, is EAQVTQNPRYLITVTGKKLTVTCSQNMNHEYMSWYRQDPGLGLRQIYYSMNVEVTDKGDVPEGYKVSRKEKRNFPLILESPSPNQTSLYFCASSLRLAGFIGANVLTFGAGSRLTVL.

This clone was picked up many times. V usage is TRBV4-2 and J usage is TRBJ1-2; maybe TRBD1 (6 bases). This CDR3 contains 15 residues. Germline V lookup: CDR1 LGHNA, CDR2 YNFKEQ. Between the trimmed V and J ends, which lost 0 bases and 2 bases, there was a span of 10 bases. The CDR3 coding sequence is TGTGCCAGCAGCCAAGATACAGGGAACAACTATGGCTACACCTTC. The encoded protein is CASSQDTGNNYGYTF.